A selection of T cell receptor beta chains follows, all from one sample in a study of T cell repertoires in cytomegalovirus infection. A single record per CDR3 protein comes from TCRdb applying MiXCR to the reads. The table has some 600,000 distinct CDR3 sequences, roughly a quarter seen once. Sequencing was carried out using CD8+ T cells from PBMCs. Receptor source: a human donor in good health (CMV status not recorded). Some clones in this sample may be carry-over from other donors' samples. Each CDR3 is given with its conserved first and last residue. D genes are given only for firm matches. Rows may omit the clone size; those that give it use once, few, many or a size class.

clone_size | d_call | j_call | v_call | cdr3_nt | cdr3_aa
few | . | TRBJ1-5 | TRBV6-6 | TGTGCCAGCAGTTACTCCCCCCCAGGGGATCAGCCCCAGCATTTT | CASSYSPPGDQPQHF
once | . | TRBJ1-3 | TRBV15 | TGTGCCACCAACCCGGGTCGCAGCTCTGGAAACACCATATATTTT | CATNPGRSSGNTIYF
many | . | TRBJ1-1 | TRBV19 | TGTGCCAGTAGTATCACCGTTCTCATGAACACTGAAGCTTTCTTT | CASSITVLMNTEAFF
few | TRBD1 | TRBJ1-4 | TRBV13 | TGTGCCAGCAGCCAGGGGGGGCTACCTAATGAAAAACTGTTTTTT | CASSQGGLPNEKLFF
few | . | TRBJ1-2 | TRBV7-2 | TGTGCCAGCAGCAACCCAGCCAGCCCCATTTCCTTCTATGGCTACACCTTC | CASSNPASPISFYGYTF
. | TRBD1 | TRBJ1-1 | TRBV6-2/TRBV6-3 | TGTGCCAGCAGTTACTCCTGGGACAGGGGTTTCTTT | CASSYSWDRGFF
many | . | TRBJ2-1 | TRBV12-3/TRBV12-4 | TGTGCCAGCAGTTTGGGACACTACAGACAGTTCTTC | CASSLGHYRQFF
many | . | TRBJ1-2 | TRBV6-1 | TGTGCCAGCATACTGGCCTATGGCTACACCTTC | CASILAYGYTF
many | . | TRBJ1-1 | TRBV7-2 | TGTGCCAGCACCTCGGCCCGCCTGAACACTGAAGCTTTCTTT | CASTSARLNTEAFF
. | . | TRBJ2-1 | TRBV12-3/TRBV12-4 | TGTGCCAGCAGTTTTCGATCTTTTTACAATGAGCAGTTCTTC | CASSFRSFYNEQFF
. | TRBD1 | TRBJ2-1 | TRBV10-3 | TGTGCCATCTTAAGAACCGGGACAGGGCGTTACAATGAGCAGTTCTTC | CAILRTGTGRYNEQFF
many | . | TRBJ2-5 | TRBV28 | TGTGCCAGCAGTCAACTGAGGCGCAGGGACCAAGAGACCCAGTACTTC | CASSQLRRRDQETQYF
. | TRBD1 | TRBJ1-5 | TRBV15 | TGTGCCACCAGCGGTAGACAGGGCCATCAGCCCCAGCATTTT | CATSGRQGHQPQHF
. | . | TRBJ2-1 | TRBV19 | TGTGCCAGTAGTGACAGGCTTTTGGATGAGCGGTTCTTC | CASSDRLLDERFF
many | TRBD2 | TRBJ2-3 | TRBV7-2 | TGTGCCAGCAGCTTAGAGGCGGGGGGACTCACAGATACGCAGTATTTT | CASSLEAGGLTDTQYF
few | TRBD1 | TRBJ1-2 | TRBV5-1 | TGCGCCAGCATGGACAGGACAAACTATGGCTACACCTTC | CASMDRTNYGYTF
few | . | TRBJ1-6 | TRBV7-3 | TGTGCCAGCAGCCACGGGGGTTCCAATTCACCCCTCCACTTT | CASSHGGSNSPLHF
many | TRBD1 | TRBJ1-1 | TRBV7-2 | TGTGCCAGCAGCTTAACGACAGGGGTGAACACTGAAGCTTTCTTT | CASSLTTGVNTEAFF
. | . | TRBJ1-1 | TRBV12-3/TRBV12-4 | TGTGCCAGCACCCCCGGAGGCGTCCTCATGAACACTGAAGCTTTCTTT | CASTPGGVLMNTEAFF
. | . | TRBJ1-1 | TRBV14 | TGTGCCAGCAGCCAAGGGGGATACACTGAAGCTTTCTTT | CASSQGGYTEAFF
. | TRBD1 | TRBJ2-1 | TRBV2 | TGTGCCAGCCGCCGCGGGGACAGGGGGTGGGATGAGCAGTTCTTC | CASRRGDRGWDEQFF
. | . | TRBJ2-2 | TRBV10-2 | TGCGCCAGCAGTGAGTCGACAGGCTACTTGACTTCGGGTTATGACCGGGAGCTGTTTTTT | CASSESTGYLTSGYDRELFF
. | . | TRBJ2-2 | TRBV6-8 | TGTGTCAGCAGTGATCCCAGGGTATGGGCGAACACCGGGGAGCTGTTTTTT | CVSSDPRVWANTGELFF
. | . | TRBJ1-1 | TRBV27 | TGTGCCAGCAGCCCCTCGGCAGGCTCGAACACTGAAGCTTTCTTT | CASSPSAGSNTEAFF
few | . | TRBJ2-1 | TRBV19 | TGTGCCAGTAACGGGGACGCCTCCTTGAGCTCCTACAATGAGCAGTTCTTC | CASNGDASLSSYNEQFF
many | . | TRBJ1-2 | TRBV6-2/TRBV6-3 | TGTGCCAGCAGCCTATCCTGGGGCTACACCTTC | CASSLSWGYTF
. | . | TRBJ2-7 | TRBV7-8 | TGTGCCAGCAGCTTAGAGGCCCTAAAGTTCGACAGGCTATTCTACGAGCAGTACTTC | CASSLEALKFDRLFYEQYF
many | TRBD2 | TRBJ2-5 | TRBV12-3/TRBV12-4 | TGTGCCAGCAGTTTCGTATTGCCCGTTAGCGGGGGCCAAGAGACCCAGTACTTC | CASSFVLPVSGGQETQYF
. | . | TRBJ2-2 | TRBV12-3/TRBV12-4 | TGTGCCAGCAGTCCGCCCGACGGGAACACCGGGGAGCTGTTTTTT | CASSPPDGNTGELFF
few | . | TRBJ2-7 | TRBV3-1 | TGTGCCAGCAGCCAAGAGCTAACCGGCTACGAGCAGTACTTC | CASSQELTGYEQYF
. | TRBD1 | TRBJ2-3 | TRBV7-9 | TGTGCCAGCAGCACAACAGGGGGCGCCGTCTCAGATACGCAGTATTTT | CASSTTGGAVSDTQYF
. | TRBD2 | TRBJ2-1 | TRBV14 | TGTGCCAGCAGCCAGAGGCGGGGGATCTACAATGAGCAGTTCTTC | CASSQRRGIYNEQFF
. | . | TRBJ1-5 | TRBV2 | TGTGCCAGCAGAGCCAGACTCCCTAGCAATCAGCCCCAGCATTTT | CASRARLPSNQPQHF
. | . | TRBJ2-2 | TRBV5-4 | TGTGCCAACAGGTATCGGGACCGCCCAGCGAACACCGGGGAGCTGTTTTTT | CANRYRDRPANTGELFF
few | . | TRBJ2-2 | TRBV4-3 | TGCGCCAGCAGCCAAGATTGGGACGGGGCGTACACCGGGGAGCTGTTTTTT | CASSQDWDGAYTGELFF
. | . | TRBJ2-1 | TRBV6-6 | TGTGCCAGCAGTTACTCCGTCGGCAGGGCGTACAATGAGCAGTTCTTC | CASSYSVGRAYNEQFF
many | . | TRBJ2-7 | TRBV7-9 | TGTGCCAGCAGCTTGGGTCGAGGGTTTACCTACGAGCAGTACTTC | CASSLGRGFTYEQYF
many | . | TRBJ1-1 | TRBV6-5 | TGTGCCAGCAGTTACCCGAGTGCCCCCTCGGAAGCTTTCTTT | CASSYPSAPSEAFF
few | . | TRBJ2-2 | TRBV6-4 | TGTGCCAGCAAGGACACCCGCACCGGGGAGCTGTTTTTT | CASKDTRTGELFF
few | . | TRBJ2-1 | TRBV19 | TGTGCCAGTAGCCCCCGGCCTTTTTACTACAATGAGCAGTTCTTC | CASSPRPFYYNEQFF
many | . | TRBJ1-5 | TRBV4-1 | TGCGCCAGCAGCCAAGAAAGGGGTCGTCAGCCCCAGCATTTT | CASSQERGRQPQHF
. | . | TRBJ2-1 | TRBV18 | TGTGCCAGCTCGCCGGGACAAGTCTCCTACAATGAGCAGTTCTTC | CASSPGQVSYNEQFF